This T cell receptor beta chain was retrieved from a study of T-cell memory formation after mild COVID-19. Whole-study context: TCR clusters showed largely donor specificity. Study observations and caveats: Among CD4+ contracting clones, most were CM and EM, and CD8+ ones EMRA.

Each CDR3 protein is one row after TCRdb ran MiXCR on the 5' RACE reads. The sample records roughly 110,000 distinct CDR3 sequences, over 15% being singletons. CDR1 is DFQATT and CDR2 is SNEGSKA in the germline V gene (reference sequence). The CDR3 has 18 amino acids. The ends were cut back, 0 bases at V and 5 bases at J, with 23 bases in the middle. This clonotype turned up a few times. No antigen is known for it. Sequenced: PBMCs or a T cell subset sorted from them (not recorded which). The TCR originated in an adult woman who had mild COVID-19 (a few samples of this study predate the infection). Cell type and time point are not known. J is TRBJ2-4 and V is TRBV20-1, with D maybe TRBD2 (5 bases). Written as DNA, the CDR3 is TGCAGTGCTAGAGATCATTCCGAGGGCTTGCGGCGACAAAACATTCAGTACTTC. Amino acids: CSARDHSEGLRRQNIQYF.